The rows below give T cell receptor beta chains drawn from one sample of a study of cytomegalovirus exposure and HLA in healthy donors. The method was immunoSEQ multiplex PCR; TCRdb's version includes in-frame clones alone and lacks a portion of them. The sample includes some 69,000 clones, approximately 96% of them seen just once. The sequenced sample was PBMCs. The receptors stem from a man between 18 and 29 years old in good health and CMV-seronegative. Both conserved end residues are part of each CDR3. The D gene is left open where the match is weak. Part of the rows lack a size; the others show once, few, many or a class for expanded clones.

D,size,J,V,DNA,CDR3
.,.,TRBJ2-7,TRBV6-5,TGTGCCAGCAGTTACTCCCGAGGCGGGTACGAGCAGTACTTC,CASSYSRGGYEQYF
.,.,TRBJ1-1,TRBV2,TGTGCCAGCAGTGAAGCGCCGGGGATGAACACTGAAGCTTTCTTT,CASSEAPGMNTEAFF
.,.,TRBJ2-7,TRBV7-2,TGTGCCAGCAGCTTACCGGTCTCTTCCTACGAGCAGTACTTC,CASSLPVSSYEQYF
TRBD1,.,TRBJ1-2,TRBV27,TGTGCCAGCAGCTTTCTGGGACAGGGTGCCAGCTACACCTTC,CASSFLGQGASYTF
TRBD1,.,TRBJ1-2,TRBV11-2,TGTGCCAGCAGTTGGTATACCGGGACAGGAAATGGCTACACCTTC,CASSWYTGTGNGYTF
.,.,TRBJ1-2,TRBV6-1,TGTGCCAGCAGTGAAAGGACAGCTGGCTACACCTTC,CASSERTAGYTF
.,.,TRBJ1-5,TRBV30,TGTGCCTGGAGTGAAGGGGCATGGGATCAGCCCCAGCATTTT,CAWSEGAWDQPQHF
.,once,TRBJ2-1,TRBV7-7,TGTGCTAGCAGCTTGAGGGAGTACAATGAGCAGTTCTTC,CASSLREYNEQFF
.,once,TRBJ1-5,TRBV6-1,TGTGCCAGCAGGTCAGGGAATCAGCCCCAGCATTTT,CASRSGNQPQHF
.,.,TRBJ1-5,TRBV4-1,TGCGCCAGCAGCCGAATGGACAGACAATTTAGCTATAGCAATCAGCCCCAGCATTTT,CASSRMDRQFSYSNQPQHF
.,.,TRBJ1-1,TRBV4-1,TGCGCCAGCAGCCAAGCTGGTGGTACTGGGGCGAACACTGAAGCTTTCTTT,CASSQAGGTGANTEAFF
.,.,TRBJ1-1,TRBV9,TGTGCCAGCAGCGTAGATGGGGAGGATGAAGCTTTCTTT,CASSVDGEDEAFF
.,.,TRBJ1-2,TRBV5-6,TGTGCCAGCAGCTATAACAGGGCCGGCTACACCTTC,CASSYNRAGYTF
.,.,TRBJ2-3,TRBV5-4,TGTGCCAGCAGCTTGGTTGCGGATGGAAATACGCAGTATTTT,CASSLVADGNTQYF
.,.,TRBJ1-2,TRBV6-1,TGTGCCAGCAGTAAGGCTGGAGACTATGGCTACACCTTC,CASSKAGDYGYTF
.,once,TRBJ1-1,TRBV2,TGTGCCAGCAGTGAAAGCCCCATGAACACTGAAGCTTTCTTT,CASSESPMNTEAFF
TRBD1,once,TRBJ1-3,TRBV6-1,TGTGCCAGCAGTGAAATGGATCGGGGACAGGCCGGAAACACCATATATTTT,CASSEMDRGQAGNTIYF
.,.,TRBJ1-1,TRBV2,TGTGCCAGCAGGGCCGACACTGAAGCTTTCTTT,CASRADTEAFF
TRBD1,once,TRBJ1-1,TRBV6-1,TGTGCCAGCAGTGAGGGACAGGGGAACACTGAAGCTTTCTTT,CASSEGQGNTEAFF
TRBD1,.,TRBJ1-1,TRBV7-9,TGTGCCAGCAGCTCGACAGGGATGAACACTGAAGCTTTCTTT,CASSSTGMNTEAFF
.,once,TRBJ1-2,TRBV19,TGTGCCAGTAGTATAGTTGGGGCAGCGTCTAACTATGGCTACACCTTC,CASSIVGAASNYGYTF
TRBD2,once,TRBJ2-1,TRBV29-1,TGCAGCGCACTAGGGACAGCGGGGGGCCCCAATGAGCAGTTCTTC,CSALGTAGGPNEQFF